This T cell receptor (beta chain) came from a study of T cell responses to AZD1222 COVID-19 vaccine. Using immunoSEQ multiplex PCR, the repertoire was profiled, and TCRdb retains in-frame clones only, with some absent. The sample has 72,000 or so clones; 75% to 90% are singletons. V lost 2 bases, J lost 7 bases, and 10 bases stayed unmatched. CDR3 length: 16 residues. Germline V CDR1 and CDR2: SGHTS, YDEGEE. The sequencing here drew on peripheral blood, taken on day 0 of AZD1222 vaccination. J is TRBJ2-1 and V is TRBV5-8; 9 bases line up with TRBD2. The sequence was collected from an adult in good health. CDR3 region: CASSFWLAGPGNEQFF. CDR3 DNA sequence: TGTGCCAGCAGCTTTTGGCTAGCGGGGCCAGGGAATGAGCAGTTCTTC.